Below, 6 T cell receptor beta chains from the same sample are listed, as sequenced in a study of T and B cells in COVID-19 patients. Multiplex PCR with BIOMED2 TRB-A/B primer pools amplified TRB rearrangements. TCRdb reprocessed the multiplex PCR reads via MiXCR and lists one record per CDR3 protein. The table has approximately 10,000 distinct CDR3 sequences, 30% seen once. Each TRB amplification used roughly 230-550 ng of genomic DNA from blood. Sample: blood. All receptors derive from a human donor who had recovered from COVID-19.

About this clonotype: This clone may be a read error of a much larger clone one base away. The rearrangement links TRBV19 to TRBJ2-7; D perhaps matches TRBD2 (5 bases). This CDR3 region has 14 residues. CDR1 LNHDA and CDR2 SQIVND come from the germline V gene (reference sequence). The V and J ends lost 4 bases and 6 bases respectively, with 16 bases between them. The CDR3 bases are TGTGCCAGTAGTACCCAAGAGGGAATGGGCGAGCAGTACTTC. It translates to CASSTQEGMGEQYF.

This clonotype is medium-sized within its sample. Written as DNA, the CDR3 is TGTGCCAGCAGTTTAGGGACTAGCGCGACGTATTCCTACAATGAGCAGTTCTTC. Encoded protein: CASSLGTSATYSYNEQFF. V is TRBV12-3 or TRBV12-4 and J is TRBJ2-1, with 9 bases lining up with TRBD2. CDR3 size: 18 residues. The J segment lost 1 base and the V segment lost 1 base, leaving 8 bases of the junction unmatched.

Only a few counts were recorded for this clonotype. The V gene is TRBV7-9, the J gene TRBJ2-3; TRBD2 is a possible D gene (5 bases). Germline V gene data show CDR1 as SEHNR and CDR2 as FQNEAQ (reference sequence). This CDR3 is built from 15 residues. Trimming removed 3 bases from V and 1 base from J, with 11 bases in between. The DNA for the CDR3 is TGTGCCAGCAGCTTGGACTGGATCGGCACAGATACGCAGTATTTT. It encodes CASSLDWIGTDTQYF.

The rearrangement uses TRBV10-3 and TRBJ2-3; tentatively, D is TRBD1 (6 bases). V was clipped by 10 bases and J by 5 bases, with 16 bases between them. The germline V gene has CDR1 ENHRY and CDR2 SYGVKD. This CDR3 contains 13 residues. CDR3 DNA sequence: TGTGCCACCTCCGGGACAAAACTAGATACGCAGTATTTT. Translating gives CATSGTKLDTQYF.

This clonotype was seen a few times. The CDR3 reads CASSWTSGSSYNEQFF. The CDR3 nucleotides read TGTGCCAGCAGCTGGACTAGCGGGAGCTCCTACAATGAGCAGTTCTTC. J is TRBJ2-1 and V is TRBV7-9; 13 bases align to TRBD2. The CDR3 is 16 amino acids. With V trimmed by 4 bases and J by 0 bases, 0 bases remained unmatched. The germline V gene encodes CDR1 SEHNR and CDR2 FQNEAQ (reference sequence).

V is TRBV25-1 and J is TRBJ2-2; a possible D gene is TRBD2 (6 bases). The CDR3 totals 14 residues. The germline V and J ends were trimmed by 7 bases and 5 bases, with 14 bases remaining between them. Germline-derived CDR1 and CDR2 are MGHDK and SYGVNS. CDR3 sequence reads: CASTLMEGTGELFF. CDR3 in DNA: TGTGCCAGCACTTTAATGGAGGGAACCGGGGAGCTGTTTTTT. The full variable domain, rest sourced from reference TRBV25-1 and TRBJ2-2, is EADIYQTPRYLVIGTGKKITLECSQTMGHDKMYWYQQDPGMELHLIHYSYGVNSTEKGDLSSESTVSRIRTEHFPLTLESARPSHTSQYLCASTLMEGTGELFFGEGSRLTVL.